Included here is one T cell receptor beta chain sequence, with context. Other DNA sequences within the sample encode an identical CDR3. The PCR ran on 60 Vbeta and 13 Jbeta primers. The repertoire was sequenced with immunoSEQ multiplex PCR; TCRdb's copy has only in-frame clones and lacks some. The profile covers about 150,000 clones, with 73% appearing a single time and 1.5% to 2% taken by the ten largest. Germline V CDR1 and CDR2: MNHEY, SMNVEV (reference sequence). This CDR3 is built from 11 residues. Trimming removed 4 bases at V and 8 bases at J, with 8 bases between. This sample was included in a study of cytomegalovirus exposure and HLA in healthy donors.

The chain combines TRBV27 with TRBJ1-1; no definite D call. The sequenced sample consisted of PBMCs. The TCR was taken from a woman under 30 in good health and CMV-seronegative. The CDR3 nucleotides read TGTGCCAGCAGTTCAGTCACCGAAGCTTTCTTT. Residues: CASSSVTEAFF.